Included here is one T cell receptor beta chain sequence, with context. The antigen remains unidentified. Method: immunoSEQ multiplex PCR; TCRdb's copy keeps in-frame clones and lacks some. The table includes 510,000 or so clones, approximately 90% detected once. The data derive from a study of Ad26.COV2.S vaccination and SARS-CoV-2 variants. Study overall: In the study, Ad26.COV2.S was injected intramuscularly once, or twice 56 days apart.

Notes on the study in general: The TCR breadth and depth analyses may have produced an underestimate of total T cell responses.

Indicated treatment: around 19 received Ad26.COV2.S at low or high dose, single or two shots; 5 received placebo; per-sample allocation not given. After the first vaccine or placebo injection, samples were drawn on day 63. Cohort 1b enrolled adults aged 18-55 years in Boston. The shot given was an Ad26 vector that makes Wuhan-strain SARS-CoV-2 spike. V dropped 4 bases and J dropped 1 base, with 11 bases sitting between them. Germline V lookup: CDR1 SGHRS, CDR2 YFSETQ. This CDR3 is built from 14 residues. This specimen consisted of peripheral blood, obtained in a trial of Ad26.COV2.S vaccine versus placebo. This sequence joins TRBV5-1 and TRBJ2-5, with a tentative D call TRBD2 (7 bases). The receptor's source is a person aged 18 to 59 who received the Ad26.COV2.S COVID-19 vaccine or a placebo. CDR3 sequence reads: CASSQRGGQETQYF. CDR3 coding DNA: TGCGCCAGCAGCCAGAGGGGGGGCCAAGAGACCCAGTACTTC.